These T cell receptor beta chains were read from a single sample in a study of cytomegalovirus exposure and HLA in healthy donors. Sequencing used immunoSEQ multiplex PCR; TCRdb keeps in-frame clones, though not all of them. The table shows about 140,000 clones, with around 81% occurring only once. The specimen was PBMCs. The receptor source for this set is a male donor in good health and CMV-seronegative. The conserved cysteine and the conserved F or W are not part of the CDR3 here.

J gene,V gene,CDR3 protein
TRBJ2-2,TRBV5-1,ASSPTVETGELF
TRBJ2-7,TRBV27,ASSVPGGLSYEQY
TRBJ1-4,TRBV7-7,ASSPGGNEKLF
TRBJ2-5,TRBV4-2,ASSQVAAEQETQY
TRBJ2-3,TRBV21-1,ASSKEWGAATDTQY
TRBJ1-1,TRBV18,ASSPSQRVMGGNTEAF
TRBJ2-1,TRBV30,AWTQGQSYNEQF
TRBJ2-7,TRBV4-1,ASSQDGTVTYEQY
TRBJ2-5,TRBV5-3,ARSLETSGNQETQY
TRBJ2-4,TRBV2,ASGSGLQLLIQY
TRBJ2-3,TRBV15,ATSRGASTDTQY
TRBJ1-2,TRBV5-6,ASSLWGTGDNYGYT
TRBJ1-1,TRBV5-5,ASSPTPGTGKLNTEAF
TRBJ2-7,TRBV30,AWSVSREVGYEQY
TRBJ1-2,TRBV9,ASSPGTGYGYT
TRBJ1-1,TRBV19,ASSMMTGRGSRPEAF
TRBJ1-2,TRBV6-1,ASSEGGGASYGYT
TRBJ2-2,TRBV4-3,ASSQGGTNTGELF
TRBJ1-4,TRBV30,AWRGTGGIGNEKLF
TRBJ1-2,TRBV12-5,ASGPTGQLYGYT
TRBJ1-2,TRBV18,ASSPPPRQDLT
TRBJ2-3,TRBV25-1,ASSDVRILGDSDTQY
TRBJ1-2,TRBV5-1,ASSPTVPNYGYT
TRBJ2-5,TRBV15,ATSNGTGPRETQY
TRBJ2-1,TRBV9,ASSVRARLAGTGSYNEQF
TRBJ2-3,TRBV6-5,ASRAQGLSTDTQY
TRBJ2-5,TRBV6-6,ASSYATGTREETQY
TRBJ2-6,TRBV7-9,ASSSPISGANVLT
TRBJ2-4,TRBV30,AWSRGNIQY
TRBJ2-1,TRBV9,ASSSKGWASEQF
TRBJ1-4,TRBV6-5,ASRRQGFEKLF
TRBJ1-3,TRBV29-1,SGRWSGNTIY
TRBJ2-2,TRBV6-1,ASRRQNTGELF
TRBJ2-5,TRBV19,ASSIGLATSETQY
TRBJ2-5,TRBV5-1,ARRHTGTNYQETQY
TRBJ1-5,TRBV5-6,ASSWTGGGNQPQH
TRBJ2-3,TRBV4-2,ASRELAPGTDTQY
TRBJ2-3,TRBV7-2,ASSLGAGRSTDTQY
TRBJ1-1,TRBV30,ASQGSEAF
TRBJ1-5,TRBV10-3,AISESGGNGNQPQH
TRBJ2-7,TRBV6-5,ASRNSGGINEQY
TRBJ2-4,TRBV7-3,ASSLRPPLAGGTQGLAKNIQY
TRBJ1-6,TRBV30,AWSVIGESPLH
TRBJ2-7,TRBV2,ASSGGLGTYEQY
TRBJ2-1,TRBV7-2,ASSIQVGQF